A selection of T cell receptor beta chains follows, all from one sample in a study of T-cell reconstitution after alpha-beta-depleted transplantation in children. TCRdb passed the PCR reads through MiXCR, listing each CDR3 protein once. The sample consists of around 600,000 distinct CDR3 sequences, roughly a tenth of them appearing once. The sample here was PBMCs from the stem cell graft donor, taken from the stem cell graft. Receptors were obtained from a human donor who donated a stem cell graft to a child with acute myeloid leukemia. CDR3s include the opening cysteine and the closing phenylalanine or tryptophan. Each record gives: V gene, D gene, J gene, clone size, CDR3 DNA, CDR3 protein. The D gene is left open where the match is weak. Clone sizes are given selectively: once, few, many, or a class where the clone is expanded.

V gene: TRBV9; D gene: TRBD2; J gene: TRBJ2-7; clone size: many; CDR3 DNA: TGTGCCAGCAGCGTAGCCCCTAGCGGGTACGAGCAGTACTTC; CDR3 protein: CASSVAPSGYEQYF
V gene: TRBV3-1; D gene: TRBD1; J gene: TRBJ2-7; clone size: many; CDR3 DNA: TGTGCCAGCAGCCAACGACAGGGGGTAGCGTACGAGCAGTACTTC; CDR3 protein: CASSQRQGVAYEQYF
V gene: TRBV20-1; D gene: TRBD2; J gene: TRBJ2-7; clone size: many; CDR3 DNA: TGCAGTGCCCACAGGATAGCGGGAGCCGAGCAGTACTTC; CDR3 protein: CSAHRIAGAEQYF
V gene: TRBV11-1; D gene: .; J gene: TRBJ2-3; clone size: many; CDR3 DNA: TGTGCCAGCAGCTTATATCGACAGACCTCAGATACGCAGTATTTT; CDR3 protein: CASSLYRQTSDTQYF
V gene: TRBV20-1; D gene: TRBD2; J gene: TRBJ2-1; clone size: many; CDR3 DNA: TGCAGTGCTAGAGTCGGGACTAGCGGGAGAGATGAGCAGTTCTTC; CDR3 protein: CSARVGTSGRDEQFF
V gene: TRBV20-1; D gene: .; J gene: TRBJ2-7; clone size: .; CDR3 DNA: TGCAGTGCTAGACCCGTGAAGGGCCACGAGCAGTACTTC; CDR3 protein: CSARPVKGHEQYF
V gene: TRBV7-9; D gene: .; J gene: TRBJ2-6; clone size: .; CDR3 DNA: TGTGCCAGCATCATATCTGGGGCCAACGTCCTGACTTTC; CDR3 protein: CASIISGANVLTF
V gene: TRBV9; D gene: TRBD1; J gene: TRBJ2-7; clone size: .; CDR3 DNA: TGTGCCAGCAGCTTAGGGACAGGGGAAGCGAGCGAGCAGTACTTC; CDR3 protein: CASSLGTGEASEQYF
V gene: TRBV7-6; D gene: .; J gene: TRBJ2-7; clone size: many; CDR3 DNA: TGTGCCAGCAGCTCCCTTCAGGAGCGGCGGGAGCAGTACTTC; CDR3 protein: CASSSLQERREQYF
V gene: TRBV10-2; D gene: .; J gene: TRBJ2-3; clone size: many; CDR3 DNA: TGCGCCAGCAGTGAGACACAGACGACAGATACGCAGTATTTT; CDR3 protein: CASSETQTTDTQYF
V gene: TRBV5-1; D gene: .; J gene: TRBJ2-7; clone size: many; CDR3 DNA: TGCGCCAGCAGCTTGGCCGTAGACTTCTACGAGCAGTACTTC; CDR3 protein: CASSLAVDFYEQYF
V gene: TRBV7-2; D gene: .; J gene: TRBJ2-3; clone size: .; CDR3 DNA: TGTGCCAGCGAGGCGAGATCGGGAAGGGCAGATACGCAGTATTTT; CDR3 protein: CASEARSGRADTQYF
V gene: TRBV12-3/TRBV12-4; D gene: .; J gene: TRBJ2-3; clone size: many; CDR3 DNA: TGTGCCAGCAGTTTAGGCCAGGTTGCAGATACGCAGTATTTT; CDR3 protein: CASSLGQVADTQYF
V gene: TRBV10-3; D gene: TRBD2; J gene: TRBJ2-4; clone size: few; CDR3 DNA: TGTGCCACCGCCCTAGCGGGAGGGCAGGGCGGCATTCAGTACTTC; CDR3 protein: CATALAGGQGGIQYF
V gene: TRBV9; D gene: TRBD2; J gene: TRBJ2-3; clone size: many; CDR3 DNA: TGTGCCAGCAGCGTAGAAGGGACTAGCGACAATACGCAGTATTTT; CDR3 protein: CASSVEGTSDNTQYF
V gene: TRBV9; D gene: .; J gene: TRBJ1-4; clone size: few; CDR3 DNA: TGTGCCAGCAGCTCCACCCTGGGCAGGGCTAATGAAAAACTGTTTTTT; CDR3 protein: CASSSTLGRANEKLFF
V gene: TRBV5-1; D gene: .; J gene: TRBJ2-1; clone size: many; CDR3 DNA: TGCGCCAGCAGCTTGTCCACCGACAATGAGCAGTTCTTC; CDR3 protein: CASSLSTDNEQFF
V gene: TRBV14; D gene: .; J gene: TRBJ2-7; clone size: .; CDR3 DNA: TGTGCCAGCGGGAGAAGGAATGGGGAGCAGTACTTC; CDR3 protein: CASGRRNGEQYF
V gene: TRBV12-3/TRBV12-4; D gene: .; J gene: TRBJ1-1; clone size: few; CDR3 DNA: TGTGCCAGCAGCCGGCTGAGGGGGGACACTGAAGCTTTCTTT; CDR3 protein: CASSRLRGDTEAFF
V gene: TRBV28; D gene: .; J gene: TRBJ2-5; clone size: many; CDR3 DNA: TGTGCCAGCAGTCGGATAACAGGCCCGGGGGAGACCCAGTACTTC; CDR3 protein: CASSRITGPGETQYF
V gene: TRBV20-1; D gene: TRBD1; J gene: TRBJ1-3; clone size: many; CDR3 DNA: TGCAGTGCTAGAGCCGTCCCGGGACAGGGTCGAGCTGGAAACACCATATATTTT; CDR3 protein: CSARAVPGQGRAGNTIYF
V gene: TRBV4-2; D gene: TRBD2; J gene: TRBJ2-2; clone size: many; CDR3 DNA: TGTGCCAGCAGCCAAGAACTAGCGGGAGGGCCGGGCACCGGGGAGCTGTTTTTT; CDR3 protein: CASSQELAGGPGTGELFF
V gene: TRBV29-1; D gene: .; J gene: TRBJ2-3; clone size: many; CDR3 DNA: TGCAGCTCGGGCACAGATACGCAGTATTTT; CDR3 protein: CSSGTDTQYF
V gene: TRBV12-3/TRBV12-4; D gene: TRBD2; J gene: TRBJ2-5; clone size: few; CDR3 DNA: TGTGCCAGCAGGGGGGGGATCCTACTCGAGGCCCAGTACTTC; CDR3 protein: CASRGGILLEAQYF
V gene: TRBV20-1; D gene: TRBD2; J gene: TRBJ2-1; clone size: many; CDR3 DNA: TGCAGTGCTAGACTAGCGGGAGGTCCGTTTCGTGAGCAGTTCTTC; CDR3 protein: CSARLAGGPFREQFF
V gene: TRBV7-3; D gene: .; J gene: TRBJ1-1; clone size: .; CDR3 DNA: TGTGCCAGCAGCCCCGGAACCGGGACCTCAAGGAAGGCTTTCTTT; CDR3 protein: CASSPGTGTSRKAFF
V gene: TRBV20-1; D gene: .; J gene: TRBJ2-4; clone size: .; CDR3 DNA: TGCAGTGCTAGGAGGGGAGTTGGGCTGAACATTCAGTACTTC; CDR3 protein: CSARRGVGLNIQYF
V gene: TRBV28; D gene: TRBD1; J gene: TRBJ1-2; clone size: many; CDR3 DNA: TGTGCCAGCAGGGATACAGGGGCGGGCTATGGCTACACCTTC; CDR3 protein: CASRDTGAGYGYTF
V gene: TRBV7-2; D gene: TRBD2; J gene: TRBJ2-1; clone size: .; CDR3 DNA: TGTGCCAGCAGAGGAGGGGCGGGAGTCAATGAGCAGTTCTTC; CDR3 protein: CASRGGAGVNEQFF
V gene: TRBV20-1; D gene: TRBD2; J gene: TRBJ2-1; clone size: few; CDR3 DNA: TGCAGTGCTAGAGATCACCTAGCGGGGTACTTGTACAATGAGCAGTTCTTC; CDR3 protein: CSARDHLAGYLYNEQFF
V gene: TRBV28; D gene: TRBD1; J gene: TRBJ2-5; clone size: .; CDR3 DNA: TGTGCCAGCAGTTTATCCCGAGGCAGGGGGTCCGGAGAGACCCAGTACTTC; CDR3 protein: CASSLSRGRGSGETQYF
V gene: TRBV3-1; D gene: TRBD2; J gene: TRBJ2-2; clone size: few; CDR3 DNA: TGTGCCAGCAGCCGGACTAGGGCCGGGGAGCTGTTTTTT; CDR3 protein: CASSRTRAGELFF
V gene: TRBV7-9; D gene: .; J gene: TRBJ2-7; clone size: .; CDR3 DNA: TGTGCCAGCAGCTTCCCTTTGTCACCTTCCTACGAGCAGTACTTC; CDR3 protein: CASSFPLSPSYEQYF
V gene: TRBV18; D gene: .; J gene: TRBJ2-3; clone size: .; CDR3 DNA: TGTGCCAGCTCACCGCAGCAAGATACGCAGTATTTT; CDR3 protein: CASSPQQDTQYF
V gene: TRBV18; D gene: .; J gene: TRBJ1-4; clone size: few; CDR3 DNA: TGTGCCAGCTCACCACCAGTTGCAACTAATGAAAAACTGTTTTTT; CDR3 protein: CASSPPVATNEKLFF
V gene: TRBV20-1; D gene: TRBD2; J gene: TRBJ2-1; clone size: .; CDR3 DNA: TGCAGTGCTAGGGACCCCGCTAGCGGCGACAATGAGCAGTTCTTC; CDR3 protein: CSARDPASGDNEQFF
V gene: TRBV4-2; D gene: .; J gene: TRBJ2-7; clone size: .; CDR3 DNA: TGTGCCAGCAGCCAAGTTTCTCCCGGGGCAGCGCCATCCTACGAGCAGTACTTC; CDR3 protein: CASSQVSPGAAPSYEQYF
V gene: TRBV5-6; D gene: TRBD1; J gene: TRBJ2-1; clone size: few; CDR3 DNA: TGTGCCAGCAGCTTCTACCGGGACAGGGGAAATGAGCAGTTCTTC; CDR3 protein: CASSFYRDRGNEQFF
V gene: TRBV20-1; D gene: TRBD2; J gene: TRBJ2-5; clone size: few; CDR3 DNA: TGCAGTGCTAACCTGCCGGGACTAGCGGGTTTGGAGACCCAGTACTTC; CDR3 protein: CSANLPGLAGLETQYF
V gene: TRBV5-6; D gene: TRBD2; J gene: TRBJ2-2; clone size: .; CDR3 DNA: TGTGCCAGCAGCGGACTAGCGCCTAGGGGGTACACCGGGGAGCTGTTTTTT; CDR3 protein: CASSGLAPRGYTGELFF
V gene: TRBV12-3/TRBV12-4; D gene: TRBD1; J gene: TRBJ2-3; clone size: .; CDR3 DNA: TGTGCCAGCAGACCGGGACAGCTACCATCAGATACGCAGTATTTT; CDR3 protein: CASRPGQLPSDTQYF
V gene: TRBV12-3/TRBV12-4; D gene: .; J gene: TRBJ2-7; clone size: many; CDR3 DNA: TGTGCCAGCAGACCGACAGGAAAACCCTACGAGCAGTACTTC; CDR3 protein: CASRPTGKPYEQYF